This T cell receptor beta chain emerged from a study of blood T cell repertoires in COVID-19. Germline V gene data show CDR1 as SGHDT and CDR2 as YYEEEE. J gave up 6 bases and V 2 bases, and 7 bases lay outside the gene matches. This CDR3 is 16 amino acids long. Only in-frame clones appear in the TCRdb table, and some are missing; sequencing was by immunoSEQ multiplex PCR. The table shows more than 60,000 clones, with approximately 74% occurring only once. This receptor was obtained from a human donor with acute or convalescent COVID-19. The donor label of this sample is uncertain. Sample: peripheral blood. The chain carries TRBV5-6 and TRBJ1-6; 8 bases match TRBD1. The CDR3: CASSFFPDRVNSPLHF. Written as DNA, the CDR3 is TGTGCCAGCAGCTTTTTTCCGGACAGGGTTAATTCACCCCTCCACTTT.